This TCR beta chain was sequenced in a study of cytomegalovirus exposure and HLA in healthy donors. Germline assignment: CDR1 SGHNT and CDR2 YYREEE (reference sequence). Trimming removed 4 bases from V and 0 bases from J; junction bases left unmatched: 6. The CDR3 spans 16 residues. Points from the study as a whole: Analyzed later, most CMV-associated TCR beta chains appeared HLA-restricted.

It was with 60 Vbeta and 13 Jbeta primers that the PCR ran. TCRdb's table, derived via immunoSEQ multiplex PCR, lists solely in-frame clones and lacks some. In the table there are approximately 170,000 clones, 85% of which are singletons. As to this clone: Its target is not known.

The TCR sequence derives from a boy aged 2 to 10 in good health and CMV-seronegative. V gene TRBV5-4 combines with J gene TRBJ2-1; 8 positions agree with TRBD2. Sequenced: PBMCs. The CDR3 DNA reads TGTGCCAGCAGCCCTAGTCTAGCGGGCTCCTACAATGAGCAGTTCTTC. It encodes CASSPSLAGSYNEQFF.